The 27 T cell receptor beta chains below all came from one sample that was sequenced in a study of cytomegalovirus exposure and HLA in healthy donors. PCR involved 60 Vbeta and 13 Jbeta primers. Here immunoSEQ multiplex PCR was the method, and the copy in TCRdb shows in-frame clones only, minus some. Altogether 100,000 to 130,000 clones are present, 82% being singletons, with the ten largest covering roughly 2.5%. Input material: PBMCs. These receptors were obtained from a man aged 30 to 39 in good health and CMV-seropositive.

This chain connects TRBV28 to TRBJ1-2; D is perhaps TRBD1 (6 bases). The CDR3 covers 15 residues. V was cut by 4 bases and J by 4 bases, with 16 bases left in between. Germline lookup yields CDR1 MDHEN and CDR2 SYDVKM. CDR3 protein: CASSSFGGGGYGYTF. CDR3 DNA sequence: TGTGCCAGCAGTTCCTTTGGGGGCGGCGGCTATGGCTACACCTTC.

This chain uses TRBV2 with TRBJ1-6; the match to TRBD1 covers 8 bases. In germline, CDR1 is SNHLY, CDR2 FYNNEI. This CDR3 spans 15 amino acids. Germline trimming cut 7 bases from V and 11 bases from J; bases unmatched to any gene: 13. DNA of the CDR3: TGTGCCAGCACCGAAAGAACAGGGGGAAGGGCACCCCTCCACTTT. Translating it yields CASTERTGGRAPLHF.

The rearrangement uses TRBV30 and TRBJ2-5, with 8 bases fitting TRBD2. The CDR3 runs 14 residues. V was pared by 2 bases and J by 5 bases, with 7 bases of the junction left unmatched. Germline assignment: CDR1 GTSNPN and CDR2 SVGIG (reference sequence). CDR3 region: CAWSRSGGGETQYF. CDR3 nucleotide sequence: TGTGCCTGGAGTAGGAGTGGCGGGGGGGAGACCCAGTACTTC.

This clone was found a few times. The rearrangement uses TRBV12-5 and TRBJ2-1; possible D gene TRBD1, 6 bases. This CDR3 is 13 amino acids long. The germline V and J ends were trimmed by 6 bases and 4 bases, with 10 bases remaining between them. Per germline, CDR1 LGHNT and CDR2 FRNRAP. Written as DNA, the CDR3 is TGTGCTAGTGGAACAGACAGGTACAATGAGCAGTTCTTC. This codes for CASGTDRYNEQFF.

The chain combines TRBV18 with TRBJ1-5; no firm D call. The germline V and J ends were trimmed by 3 bases and 4 bases, with 13 bases remaining between them. Germline V lookup: CDR1 KGHSH, CDR2 LQKENI. CDR3 length equals 15 residues. CDR3: CASSPREGYNQPQHF. Here the CDR3 DNA reads TGTGCCAGCTCACCTCGGGAAGGGTATAATCAGCCCCAGCATTTT.

The rearrangement joins TRBV13 to TRBJ2-7, with TRBD2 identical over 16 bases. CDR1 and CDR2 from the germline V gene are PRHDT and FYEKMQ (reference sequence). The V segment lost 5 bases and the J segment 3 bases; nucleotides outside the gene matches: 7. The CDR3 is made up of 17 amino acids. CDR3 nucleotides: TGTGCCAGCAGCAGACTGGGACTAGCGGGGGGGGTCTACGAGCAGTACTTC. This gives the protein CASSRLGLAGGVYEQYF.

The chain employs TRBV5-4 and TRBJ2-1, with 9 bases identical to TRBD2. CDR3 length: 14 residues. V shed 0 bases and J 9 bases; nucleotides not matched to a gene: 4. Germline CDR1 SGHNT, CDR2 YYREEE (reference sequence). CDR3: CASSLEAGGREQFF. The CDR3, as DNA: TGTGCCAGCAGCTTGGAGGCGGGGGGGCGTGAGCAGTTCTTC.

Points on this clone: This CDR3 is also generated by other DNA sequences in the sample. The rearrangement uses TRBV9 and TRBJ1-1; no definite D call. The CDR3 length is 14 residues. Germline CDR1 reads SGDLS; CDR2 reads YYNGEE. Trimming removed 3 bases at V and 6 bases at J, with 15 bases between. CDR3 coding DNA: TGTGCCAGCAGCGGGGTCCTAGGGAGCGCTGAAGCTTTCTTT. As protein: CASSGVLGSAEAFF.

The CDR3 region has the DNA TGCGCCAGCAGCGGCGGCGAGAGGGAAGTGAACGAGCAGTACTTC. It specifies CASSGGEREVNEQYF. The chain carries TRBV5-1 and TRBJ2-7; weak D call: TRBD2 (5 bases). Per germline, CDR1 SGHRS and CDR2 YFSETQ. V gave up 4 bases and J gave up 5 bases, with 19 bases separating them. The CDR3 is 15 residues long.

V and J are TRBV11-2 and TRBJ1-1, with D maybe TRBD1 (5 bases). V gave up 6 bases and J gave up 5 bases, with 10 bases separating them. CDR3 length: 12 residues. Germline assignment: CDR1 SGHAT and CDR2 FQNNGV. The CDR3 sequence: CASRPGGTEAFF. The CDR3 DNA reads as TGTGCCAGCAGGCCGGGGGGGACTGAAGCTTTCTTT.

Of note for this clone: The junction departs from the called germline gene at one end, perhaps through a read error. V is TRBV27 and J is TRBJ2-7; 10 bases are shared with TRBD1. Germline values: CDR1 MNHEY, CDR2 SMNVEV (reference sequence). This CDR3 is 14 amino acids long. The CDR3 protein is CASSLSGTGACRSF. In nucleotides, the CDR3 is TGTGCCAGCAGTTTATCCGGGACAGGGGCCTGTCGGTCCTTC.

The chain recombines TRBV9 with TRBJ1-2; the D gene is possibly TRBD1 (6 bases). CDR3 length equals 14 residues. Germline-derived CDR1 and CDR2 are SGDLS and YYNGEE. Trimming took off 2 bases at V and 1 base at J, with 9 bases between the two ends. CDR3 loop: CASSVTQGNYGYTF. The CDR3 DNA is TGTGCCAGCAGCGTTACACAGGGTAACTATGGCTACACCTTC.

This chain joins TRBV15 and TRBJ2-5; TRBD2 matches 9 bases. The ends lost 0 bases at V and 5 bases at J; junction bases unmatched: 7. The CDR3 runs to 16 residues. CDR1 and CDR2 (germline): LNHNV, YYDKDF (reference sequence). The DNA for the CDR3 is TGTGCCACCAGCAGAGATGTGGGGAGCGGGGGGGAGACCCAGTACTTC. Translated: CATSRDVGSGGETQYF.

The genes are TRBV6-5 and TRBJ1-4; TRBD1 aligns across 7 bases. V lost 3 bases to trimming and J lost 0 bases; unmatched junction nucleotides: 1. The CDR3 spans 15 residues. CDR1 is MNHEY and CDR2 is SVGAGI in the germline V gene. Written as DNA, the CDR3 is TGTGCCAGCAGTTATGACAGGGCAACTAATGAAAAACTGTTTTTT. Protein: CASSYDRATNEKLFF.

V gene TRBV7-3 combines with J gene TRBJ1-2, with a weak D call TRBD1 (6 bases). This CDR3 has 13 residues. V lost 4 bases and J lost 8, with 14 bases in between. Germline V gene sequence: CDR1 SGHTA, CDR2 FQGTGA. The CDR3 region has the DNA TGTGCCAGCAGCTACCTCGGAGACAGGGGCTACACCTTC. It encodes CASSYLGDRGYTF.

This clone was recorded only once. CDR3 sequence (DNA): TGCACCAGCAGCCAAGATGAAAGCGGGGGAGCCAAAAACAGTCAGTACTTC. Its translation: CTSSQDESGGAKNSQYF. This chain uses TRBV1 with TRBJ2-4; the D call TRBD2 from the table was never checked on the DNA. TRBV1 counts as a pseudogene. The CDR3 has 17 amino acids.

This clone was counted once. The germline gene is not matched at one end of the junction; a read error may be the cause. J is TRBJ2-4 and V is TRBV4-1; the match to TRBD2 covers 8 bases. The CDR3 length is 15 residues. Germline V gene data show CDR1 as MGHRA and CDR2 as YSYEKL. The CDR3 DNA reads TGCGCCAGCAGCGGCAGTGGGGGACTAGAAAACAGTCAGTACTTC. It translates to CASSGSGGLENSQYF.

The CDR3 region has the DNA TGTGCCAGCAGTTCCGACAGCTACTATGGCTACACCTTC. Protein sequence: CASSSDSYYGYTF. V is TRBV6-5 and J is TRBJ1-2; a possible D gene is TRBD1 (5 bases). The V and J ends lost 4 bases and 3 bases respectively, with 9 bases between them. Germline CDR1 is MNHEY and CDR2 is SVGAGI. The CDR3 runs to 13 residues.

The rearrangement uses TRBV10-2 and TRBJ1-5, with D perhaps matching TRBD1 (5 bases). Trimming pared 4 bases from V and 6 bases from J, leaving 13 bases between. Germline loops: CDR1 WSHSY, CDR2 SAAADI. The CDR3 totals 14 residues. In DNA form, the CDR3 reads TGCGCCAGCAGTGGTCAGTGGGGCACTCAGCCCCAGCATTTT. Protein: CASSGQWGTQPQHF.

The rearrangement links TRBV10-2 to TRBJ2-6; TRBD1 matches 9 bases. CDR1 and CDR2 from the germline V gene are WSHSY and SAAADI. This CDR3 comprises 18 residues. Germline trimming cut 10 bases from V and 0 bases from J; bases unmatched to any gene: 13. The CDR3 spells CATTVRDRAFSGANVLTF. The CDR3 DNA sequence: TGCGCCACCACGGTCCGGGACAGGGCCTTCTCTGGGGCCAACGTCCTGACTTTC.

The chain recombines TRBV18 with TRBJ2-6; the D is unclear. The germline V and J ends were trimmed by 3 bases and 0 bases, with 9 bases remaining between them. Germline assignment: CDR1 KGHSH and CDR2 LQKENI. The length of the CDR3 is 16 residues. This chain's CDR3 is CASSPAGSSGANVLTF. CDR3 nucleotide sequence: TGTGCCAGCTCACCGGCAGGAAGCTCTGGGGCCAACGTCCTGACTTTC.

This clone was seen a handful of times. This chain joins TRBV12-5 and TRBJ1-5; D not resolved. Germline V CDR1 and CDR2: LGHNT, FRNRAP. The V gene lost 5 bases and the J gene lost 0 bases, with 14 bases spanning the gap. The CDR3 totals 16 residues. The CDR3 DNA reads as TGTGCTAGTGGTATTGGCCCTGCCCATAGCAATCAGCCCCAGCATTTT. It encodes CASGIGPAHSNQPQHF.

The chain recombines TRBV5-1 with TRBJ2-1, with 8 positions matching TRBD2. V dropped 4 bases and J dropped 7; count of bases not matched to a gene: 10. Germline V gene data show CDR1 as SGHRS and CDR2 as YFSETQ. This CDR3 spans 15 amino acids. DNA of the CDR3: TGCGCCAGCAGCCCGCCGGGGGGGCCCAGTAATGAGCAGTTCTTC. Translating it yields CASSPPGGPSNEQFF.

The rearrangement joins TRBV5-4 to TRBJ1-2, with D possibly being TRBD1 (6 bases). Trimming cost V 0 bases and J 5 bases, with 11 bases left between them. This CDR3 comprises 14 residues. CDR1 is SGHNT and CDR2 is YYREEE in the germline V gene (reference sequence). DNA for the CDR3: TGTGCCAGCAGCTTGGGTGGGACACTTTATGGCTACACCTTC. This translates into CASSLGGTLYGYTF.

The rearrangement joins TRBV6-4 to TRBJ1-1; 12 bases fit TRBD1. V lost 6 bases and J lost 7; bases outside the gene matches: 6. Germline CDR1 is MRHNA and CDR2 is SNTAGT. The CDR3 runs 14 residues. Here the CDR3 reads CASSEGQGASEAFF. The CDR3 DNA reads as TGTGCCAGCAGCGAGGGACAGGGGGCGAGTGAAGCTTTCTTT.

The sample holds a few counts of this clone. The genes are TRBV27 and TRBJ2-5; a possible D gene is TRBD1 (6 bases). With 8 bases removed from V and 2 bases from J, the gap between germline ends came to 18 bases. Per germline, CDR1 MNHEY and CDR2 SMNVEV (reference sequence). This CDR3 contains 15 residues. The DNA for the CDR3 is TGTGCCAGCGCCTATGGGGCCAGGGGACAAGAGACCCAGTACTTC. This translates into CASAYGARGQETQYF.

The sample holds a few counts of this clone. The chain joins TRBV11-3 to TRBJ2-7, with D unresolved. Germline CDR1 is SGHNT and CDR2 is YENEEA. The V end was cut by 0 bases, the J end by 3 bases, with 6 bases between. The CDR3 consists of 13 residues. Here the CDR3 DNA reads TGTGCCAGCAGCTTAGAGAACGGCTACGAGCAGTACTTC. It translates to CASSLENGYEQYF. The full variable domain, rest sourced from reference TRBV11-3 and TRBJ2-7, is EAGVVQSPRYKIIEKKQPVAFWCNPISGHNTLYWYLQNLGQGPELLIRYENEEAVDDSQLPKDRFSAERLKGVDSTLKIQPAELGDSAVYLCASSLENGYEQYFGPGTRLTVT.